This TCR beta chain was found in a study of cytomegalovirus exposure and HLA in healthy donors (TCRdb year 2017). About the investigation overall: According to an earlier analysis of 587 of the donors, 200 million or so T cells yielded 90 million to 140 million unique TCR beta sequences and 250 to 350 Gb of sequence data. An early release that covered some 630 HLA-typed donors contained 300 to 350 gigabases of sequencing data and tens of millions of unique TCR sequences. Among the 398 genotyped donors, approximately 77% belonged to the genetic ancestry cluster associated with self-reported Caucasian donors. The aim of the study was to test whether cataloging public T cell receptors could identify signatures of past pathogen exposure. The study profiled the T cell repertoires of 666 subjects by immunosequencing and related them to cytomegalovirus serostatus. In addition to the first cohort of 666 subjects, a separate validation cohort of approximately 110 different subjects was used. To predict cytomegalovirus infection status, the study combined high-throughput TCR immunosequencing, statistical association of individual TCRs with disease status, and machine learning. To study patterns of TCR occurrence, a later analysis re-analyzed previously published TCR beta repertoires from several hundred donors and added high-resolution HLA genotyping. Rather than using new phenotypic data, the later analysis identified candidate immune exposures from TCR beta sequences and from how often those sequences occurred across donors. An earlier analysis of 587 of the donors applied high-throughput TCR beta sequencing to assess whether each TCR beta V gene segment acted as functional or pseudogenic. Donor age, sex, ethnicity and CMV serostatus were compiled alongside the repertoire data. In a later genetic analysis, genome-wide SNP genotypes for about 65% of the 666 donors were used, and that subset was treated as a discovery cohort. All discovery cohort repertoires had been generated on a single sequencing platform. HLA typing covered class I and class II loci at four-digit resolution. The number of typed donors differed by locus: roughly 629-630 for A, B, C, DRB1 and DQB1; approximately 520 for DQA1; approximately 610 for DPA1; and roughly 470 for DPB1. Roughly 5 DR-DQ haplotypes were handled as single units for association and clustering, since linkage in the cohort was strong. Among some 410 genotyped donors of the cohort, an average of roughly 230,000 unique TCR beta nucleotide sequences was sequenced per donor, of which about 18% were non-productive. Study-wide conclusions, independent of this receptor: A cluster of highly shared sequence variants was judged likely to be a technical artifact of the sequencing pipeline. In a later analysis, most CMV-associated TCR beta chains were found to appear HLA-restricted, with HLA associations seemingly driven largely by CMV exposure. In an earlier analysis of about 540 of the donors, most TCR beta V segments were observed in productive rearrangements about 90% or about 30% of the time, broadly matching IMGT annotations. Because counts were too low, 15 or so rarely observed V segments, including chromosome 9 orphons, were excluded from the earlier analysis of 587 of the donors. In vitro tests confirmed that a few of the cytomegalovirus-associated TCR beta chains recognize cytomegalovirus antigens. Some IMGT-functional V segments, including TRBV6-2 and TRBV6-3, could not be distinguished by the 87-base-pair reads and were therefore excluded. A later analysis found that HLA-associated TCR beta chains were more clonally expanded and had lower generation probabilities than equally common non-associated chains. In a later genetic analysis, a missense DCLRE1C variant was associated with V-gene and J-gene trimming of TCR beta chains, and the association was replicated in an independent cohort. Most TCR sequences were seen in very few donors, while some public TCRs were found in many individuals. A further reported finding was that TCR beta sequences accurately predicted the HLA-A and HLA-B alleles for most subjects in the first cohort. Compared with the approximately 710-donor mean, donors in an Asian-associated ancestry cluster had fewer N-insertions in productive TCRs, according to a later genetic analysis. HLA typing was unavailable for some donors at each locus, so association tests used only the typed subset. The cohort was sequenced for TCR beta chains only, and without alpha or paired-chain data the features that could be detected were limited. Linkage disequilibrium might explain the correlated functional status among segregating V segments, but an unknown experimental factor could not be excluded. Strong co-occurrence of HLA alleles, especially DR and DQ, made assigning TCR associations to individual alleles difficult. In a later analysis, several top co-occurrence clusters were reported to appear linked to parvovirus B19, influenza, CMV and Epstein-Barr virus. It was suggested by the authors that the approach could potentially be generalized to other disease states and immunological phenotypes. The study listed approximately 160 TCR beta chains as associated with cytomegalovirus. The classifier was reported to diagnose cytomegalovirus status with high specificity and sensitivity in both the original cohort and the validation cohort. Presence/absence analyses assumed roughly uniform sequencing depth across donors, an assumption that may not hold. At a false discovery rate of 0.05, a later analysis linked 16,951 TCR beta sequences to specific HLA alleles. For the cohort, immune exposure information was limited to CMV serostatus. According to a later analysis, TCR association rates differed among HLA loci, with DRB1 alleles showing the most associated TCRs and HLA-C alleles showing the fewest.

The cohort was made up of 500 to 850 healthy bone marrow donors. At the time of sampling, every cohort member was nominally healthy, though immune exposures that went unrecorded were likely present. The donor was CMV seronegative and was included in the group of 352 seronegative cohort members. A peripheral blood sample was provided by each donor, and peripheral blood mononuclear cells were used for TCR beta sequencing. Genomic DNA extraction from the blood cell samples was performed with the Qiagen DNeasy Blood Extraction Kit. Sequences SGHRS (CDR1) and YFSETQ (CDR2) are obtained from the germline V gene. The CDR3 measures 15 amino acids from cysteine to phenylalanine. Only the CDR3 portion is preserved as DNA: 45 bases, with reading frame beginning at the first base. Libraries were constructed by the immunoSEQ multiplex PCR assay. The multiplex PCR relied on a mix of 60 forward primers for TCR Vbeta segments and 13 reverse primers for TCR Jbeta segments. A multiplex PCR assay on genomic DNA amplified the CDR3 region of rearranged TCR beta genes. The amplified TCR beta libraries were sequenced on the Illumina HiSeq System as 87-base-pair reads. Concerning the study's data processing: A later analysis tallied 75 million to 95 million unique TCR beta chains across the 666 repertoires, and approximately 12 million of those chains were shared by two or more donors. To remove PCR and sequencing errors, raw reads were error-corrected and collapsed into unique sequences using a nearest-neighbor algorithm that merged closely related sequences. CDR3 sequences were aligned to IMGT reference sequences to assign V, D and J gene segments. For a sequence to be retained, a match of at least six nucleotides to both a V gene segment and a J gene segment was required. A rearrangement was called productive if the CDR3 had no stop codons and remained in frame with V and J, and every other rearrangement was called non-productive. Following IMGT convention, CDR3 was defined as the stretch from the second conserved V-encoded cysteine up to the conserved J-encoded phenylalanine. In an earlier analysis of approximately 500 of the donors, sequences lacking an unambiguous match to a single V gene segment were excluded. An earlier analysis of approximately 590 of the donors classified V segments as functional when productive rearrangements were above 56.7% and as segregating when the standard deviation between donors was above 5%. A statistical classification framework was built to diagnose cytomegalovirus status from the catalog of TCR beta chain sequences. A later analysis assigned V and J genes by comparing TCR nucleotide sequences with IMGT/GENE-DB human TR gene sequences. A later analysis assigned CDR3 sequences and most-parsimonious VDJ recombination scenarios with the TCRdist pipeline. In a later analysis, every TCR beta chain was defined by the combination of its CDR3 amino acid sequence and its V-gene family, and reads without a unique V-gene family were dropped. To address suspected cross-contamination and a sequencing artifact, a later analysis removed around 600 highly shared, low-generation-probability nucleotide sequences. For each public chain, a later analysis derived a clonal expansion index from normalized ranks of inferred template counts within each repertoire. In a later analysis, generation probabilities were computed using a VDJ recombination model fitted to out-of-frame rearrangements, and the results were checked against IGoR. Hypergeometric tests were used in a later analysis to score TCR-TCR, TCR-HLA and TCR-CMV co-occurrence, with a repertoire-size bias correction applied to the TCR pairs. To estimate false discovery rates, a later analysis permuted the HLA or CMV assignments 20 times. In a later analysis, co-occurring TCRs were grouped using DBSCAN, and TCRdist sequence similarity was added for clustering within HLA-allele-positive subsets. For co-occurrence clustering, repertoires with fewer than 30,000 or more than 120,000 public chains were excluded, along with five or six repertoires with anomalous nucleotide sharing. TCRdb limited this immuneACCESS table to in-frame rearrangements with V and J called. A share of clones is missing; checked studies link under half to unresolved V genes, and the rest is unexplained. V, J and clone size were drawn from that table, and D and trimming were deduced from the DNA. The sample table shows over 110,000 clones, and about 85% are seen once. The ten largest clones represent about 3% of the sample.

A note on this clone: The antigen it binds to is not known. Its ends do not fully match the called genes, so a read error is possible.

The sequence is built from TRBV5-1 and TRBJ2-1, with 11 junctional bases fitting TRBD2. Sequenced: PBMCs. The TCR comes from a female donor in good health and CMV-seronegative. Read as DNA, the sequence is TGCGCCGGCAGCCTAGCGGGGGGCCCTACGCATGAGCAGTTCTTC. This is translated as CAGSLAGGPTHEQFF.